The source of this T cell receptor beta chain is a study of blood T cells in healthy people across ages. The study isolated at least 6.5 million PBMCs from each sample. With regard to this clonotype: The antigen is unknown.

V was shortened by 2 bases and J by 13 bases, with 12 bases between the two germline ends. CDR3 length equals 12 residues. CDR1 and CDR2 from the germline V gene are SGHAT and FQNNGV. Combining a sample-barcoded 5' primer with a J-beta primer mix, a second PCR ran for about 6 to 12 cycles. TCRdb re-called the 5' RACE reads through MiXCR, storing one row per CDR3 protein. Of 1.2 million to 1.5 million distinct CDR3 sequences in the sample, 55% to 75% are singletons; the top ten hold 5.5% to 8%. Study conclusions and caveats: Diversity estimated from one million T cells was considered an underestimate. Shifts in expanded clonotypes may have been confounded by donor CMV status, which was unknown. It was the long-lived donors that had more naive CD4+ cells and higher diversity than aged donors.

The chain carries TRBV11-2 and TRBJ2-1; no reliable D call. The sample taken for sequencing was blood. This TCR derives from a young man in good health. The CDR3 region has the DNA TGTGCCAGCAGCTTACCCGACCCGAGACAGTTCTTC. It yields the protein CASSLPDPRQFF.